This T cell receptor (beta chain) is drawn from a study of blood T cells in healthy people across ages (dated by TCRdb to the mid-2010s). With respect to the entire study: In model experiments, roughly one uniquely barcoded TCR beta cDNA molecule per two T cells was captured by template switching. The study measured age-related changes in TCR beta repertoire diversity using deep sequencing normalized with unique cDNA molecular identifiers. Four age groups were formed from the donors: young (average about 17 years), middle-aged (approximately 39), aged (roughly 58) and long-lived (around 80). Two additional independent replicas of 1 million unique cDNA reads from the same blood draw were analyzed for two donors (one aged 18 to 30 and one aged 80 or older).

The 39 donors, aged roughly 6 to 90 years, were systemically healthy Caucasian individuals from Russia. Approximately 11 milliliters of peripheral blood were drawn from each donor into EDTA-treated Vacutainer tubes. PBMCs were isolated by Ficoll-Paque density-gradient centrifugation, with at least 6 million obtained per sample. Trizol reagent was used to extract total RNA from PBMCs, with at least 5 micrograms per sample. For every donor, flow cytometry on a PBMC aliquot measured the percentage of naive CD45RAhigh/CD27high T cells. The library was obtained by 5' RACE. Sequencing was carried out with an Illumina HiSeq 2500. The second PCR ran for about 6 to 12 cycles and used a J-beta primer mix along with a sample-barcoded 5' primer. A template-switch 5' adaptor carrying 12 random nucleotides introduced a unique molecular identifier onto each TCR beta cDNA molecule. Each sample yielded at least 3 million CDR3-containing paired-end reads. First-strand cDNA synthesis was performed from all RNA using the Mint cDNA synthesis kit, with priming by a TRBC-specific oligonucleotide. After uracil-DNA glycosylase treatment, a first 18-cycle PCR used universal primers M1SS and BC2_uni_R on all cDNA. From the authors' description of their analysis: For normalization, 1 million high-quality reads were randomly selected from each sample, with every read carrying a distinct molecular identifier. Instead of being binned into consensus sequences, reads that shared molecular identifiers were thrown out. MiTCR, run with a Q25 quality threshold and the strictest error-elimination algorithm, handled CDR3 identification, clonotype clustering and error correction. A nonparametric unseen species model with Euler transformation was used to estimate a lower bound on total TCR beta diversity. TCRdb took the public reads, trimmed them with fastp at Q25, ran MiXCR for clone calling and kept in-frame beta chains. Each entry merges the rows of one CDR3 protein and shows their most common DNA and genes. The V and J calls come from TCRdb's annotation, not from the publication. The table for this sample lists 750,000 to 950,000 distinct CDR3 sequences; 29% of them were counted only once. The ten largest clones represent about a tenth of the sample.

In the case of this clonotype: The antigen it recognizes is unknown. Per-base qualities were not stored, and no clone one base away is much larger.

Beyond this particular receptor, the publication reports: Total diversity estimates from one million sequenced T cells were considered lower bounds and underestimates. A strong correlation was found between observed TCR beta diversity and the percentage of naive T cells measured by flow cytometry. Conclusive comparison of naive and antigen-experienced compartments was prevented by the profiling of bulk unsorted PBMCs. Donor CMV infection status was unknown, potentially confounding age-related changes in expanded clonotypes. Compared with the aged group, the long-lived group had more naive CD4+ T cells, fewer expanded clones and increased TCR diversity, suggesting age selection. Observed TCR beta diversity per million T cells fell roughly linearly with age, and a significant reduction was already apparent by age about 38.

Trimming at the junction amounts to 5 bases on V and 5 bases on J, and the germline ends lie 13 bases apart. The CDR3 goes from the cysteine to the phenylalanine over 14 residues. The read is trimmed to its CDR3 DNA, 42 bases read in frame from base 1. Taken from the germline V gene, the CDR1 and CDR2 loops are SGHTA and FQGNSA. These data were likewise used in another study, on T cells of mothers and their children. From that second study: Donors were nine systemically healthy Caucasian individuals: three mothers and their six children. cDNA synthesis consumed the entire amount of extracted RNA, loaded at approximately 1.6 ug RNA in each 15 ul reaction. In the second PCR, sample barcodes and 2-4 random nucleotides were introduced via the M1S primer. Over 9.5 million TCR beta CDR3 reads came from each mother, compared with approximately 2.8 million reads from each child. Thymic selection similarly shapes TCR recombination output in related and unrelated pairs, with minor effect from inherited differences. Normalized repertoire overlap was always found to be slightly, but never significantly, higher in related mother-child pairs than in unrelated mother-child pairs. Persistent microchimeric T cell clones were not detected, at a sensitivity of about 100 clones per million clonotypes. Deep NGS was used in the study to compare the TCR beta repertoires of mothers and children and to look for features that separate related mother-child pairs from unrelated individuals. The mean age was 40 +/- 4 years for the mothers and around 10 +/- 4 years for the children. After adapter ligation was performed with NEBNext reagents, the libraries were sequenced on an Illumina HiSeq 2000 with 100+100 nt paired-end reads. To prevent cross-contamination, the mother and child libraries were prepared a month apart and were sequenced in separate runs. Each donor had between roughly 500,000 and 2,200,000 distinct TCR beta clonotypes identified. Naive TCR beta clonotypes were estimated from low-frequency clonotypes matched to each donor's FACS-determined naive share, without sorting.

The receptor was derived from a woman aged 40 to 50 in good health. Here the chain combines TRBV7-2 and TRBJ2-1, with TRBD1 perhaps the D gene, on 6 matching bases. The sample was blood. Read as DNA, the sequence is TGTGCCAGCAGCCAGGACAGTGGCCACAATGAGCAGTTCTTC. Translated, this is CASSQDSGHNEQFF.